Presented here are 15 T cell receptor beta chains from one specimen sequenced in a study of T cell responses to AZD1222 COVID-19 vaccine. Clones were read by immunoSEQ multiplex PCR, and TCRdb kept only the in-frame ones, dropping some. This table has 95,000 to 100,000 clones, about nine tenths appearing once. Source: peripheral blood, taken on day 0 of AZD1222 vaccination. The receptor set was obtained from an adult in good health.

V is TRBV3-1 (or the pseudogene TRBV3-2) and J is TRBJ1-1, with D possibly being TRBD1 (5 bases). The V and J ends lost 2 bases and 5 bases respectively, with 12 bases between them. The CDR3 is 14 residues long. The germline gives CDR1 LGHDT, CDR2 YNNKEL (reference sequence). The CDR3: CASSQTTGDTEAFF. The CDR3 DNA reads as TGTGCCAGCAGCCAAACCACGGGGGATACTGAAGCTTTCTTT.

The chain links TRBV3-1 (or the pseudogene TRBV3-2) to TRBJ2-5; D remains ambiguous. Germline lookup yields CDR1 LGHDT and CDR2 YNNKEL (reference sequence). This CDR3 is built from 16 residues. The V end was cut by 0 bases, the J end by 0 bases, with 11 bases between. CDR3 in amino acids: CASSQDLDEYQETQYF. The CDR3 DNA is TGTGCCAGCAGCCAAGATCTCGACGAGTACCAAGAGACCCAGTACTTC.

This rearrangement joins TRBV28 to TRBJ2-3, with 11 bases fitting TRBD2. CDR1 MDHEN and CDR2 SYDVKM come from the germline V gene. There are 15 residues in the CDR3. The ends lost 7 bases at V and 3 bases at J; junction bases unmatched: 6. Here the CDR3 reads CASTVAGGQTDTQYF. The CDR3 DNA sequence: TGTGCCAGCACCGTAGCGGGGGGGCAGACAGATACGCAGTATTTT.

V usage is TRBV7-9 and J usage is TRBJ1-2, with a weak D call TRBD1 (6 bases). V lost 6 bases to trimming and J lost 4 bases, with 18 bases between them. Germline CDR1 reads SEHNR; CDR2 reads FQNEAQ (reference sequence). The length of the CDR3 is 15 residues. The chain's CDR3 is CASSTGSRYGYGYTF. In DNA form, the CDR3 reads TGTGCCAGCAGTACAGGGAGTAGGTACGGCTATGGCTACACCTTC.

The chain joins TRBV29-1 to TRBJ1-1; TRBD1 is a possible D gene (6 bases). Trimming cost V 7 bases and J 11 bases, with 20 bases left between them. Germline lookup yields CDR1 SQVTM and CDR2 ANQGSEA. The length of the CDR3 is 12 residues. This chain's CDR3 is CSGLTGSRGAFF. The CDR3 DNA follows: TGCAGCGGATTAACAGGGTCGAGAGGGGCTTTCTTT.

CDR3 amino acids: CSTGTNTEAFF. The CDR3 DNA reads as TGTTCGACAGGGACGAACACTGAAGCTTTCTTT. This rearrangement joins TRBV10-3 to TRBJ1-1; 7 positions match TRBD1. This CDR3 contains 11 residues. Germline-derived CDR1 and CDR2 are ENHRY and SYGVKD.

This chain uses TRBV19 with TRBJ1-1, with TRBD1 matching over 9 bases. J was trimmed by 0 bases and V by 7 bases; bases with no gene match: 15. The CDR3 extends over 18 amino acids. Germline V gene lookup returns CDR1 LNHDA and CDR2 SQIVND (reference sequence). The CDR3, as DNA: TGTGCCAGTACTAATACGCCGGACAGGGGAATCCTGAACACTGAAGCTTTCTTT. Protein: CASTNTPDRGILNTEAFF.

The CDR3 DNA reads TGTGCCAGCAGCTCCGGGACAGCCCGCTCTGAAGCTTTCTTT. Translated: CASSSGTARSEAFF. The chain combines TRBV7-9 with TRBJ1-1; TRBD1 agrees at 7 bases. Germline V gene data show CDR1 as SEHNR and CDR2 as FQNEAQ (reference sequence). The ends lost 4 bases at V and 6 bases at J; junction bases unmatched: 8. This CDR3 is 14 amino acids long.

V is TRBV28 and J is TRBJ1-2; 8 positions match TRBD1. The CDR3 has 13 residues. Looked up from germline, CDR1 is MDHEN and CDR2 is SYDVKM. With 5 bases clipped from V and 3 bases from J, the junction kept 2 bases outside the gene matches. The CDR3 coding sequence is TGTGCCAGCAGTCGGACAGGGTACTATGGCTACACCTTC. As protein: CASSRTGYYGYTF.

This chain connects TRBV5-1 to TRBJ2-2, with D perhaps matching TRBD1 (6 bases). CDR1 is SGHRS, CDR2 YFSETQ, per germline. Trimming left V 0 bases short and J 1 base short, with 10 bases between. The CDR3 has 16 amino acids. The CDR3 reads CASSLGGLVNTGELFF. CDR3 bases: TGCGCCAGCAGCTTGGGGGGGCTGGTGAACACCGGGGAGCTGTTTTTT.

This chain connects TRBV7-6 to TRBJ1-1; a possible D gene is TRBD1 (6 bases). Germline values: CDR1 SGHVS, CDR2 FNYEAQ. The CDR3 has 15 amino acids. Trimming pared 2 bases from V and 2 bases from J, leaving 12 bases between. CDR3 loop: CASSLLQGINTEAFF. Here the CDR3 DNA reads TGTGCCAGCAGCTTATTACAGGGTATAAACACTGAAGCTTTCTTT.

J is TRBJ1-4 and V is TRBV4-1, with 11 bases lining up with TRBD1. The length of the CDR3 is 17 residues. CDR1 is MGHRA, CDR2 YSYEKL, per germline. Trimming cost V 4 bases and J 4 bases; bases outside gene matches: 8. The CDR3 here is CASSPGQGALGNEKLFF. CDR3 sequence (DNA): TGCGCCAGCAGCCCCGGACAGGGGGCGCTAGGTAATGAAAAACTGTTTTTT.

This clone was seen a single time. In DNA form, the CDR3 reads TGTGCCAGCAGCATGGAGCGGGGGTACCGCACAGATACGCAGTATTTT. It encodes CASSMERGYRTDTQYF. The chain is built from TRBV28 and TRBJ2-3; TRBD2 matches 8 bases. J gave up 1 base and V 6 bases, and 9 bases lay outside the gene matches. CDR1 and CDR2 (germline): MDHEN, SYDVKM. CDR3 length: 16 residues.

This clone was detected only once. The gene calls are TRBV19 and TRBJ2-3; TRBD2 matches 14 bases. The CDR3 runs to 15 residues. In germline, CDR1 is LNHDA, CDR2 SQIVND (reference sequence). V lost 5 bases and J lost 8; bases outside the gene matches: 6. CDR3 region: CASSLTSGGAATQYF. The CDR3 DNA follows: TGTGCCAGTAGTCTGACTAGCGGGGGGGCTGCTACGCAGTATTTT.

The count of this clone is one. V is TRBV6-5 and J is TRBJ2-7, with 7 nucleotides matching TRBD2. With 7 bases clipped from V and 0 bases from J, the junction kept 9 bases outside the gene matches. Germline V lookup: CDR1 MNHEY, CDR2 SVGAGI. The CDR3 sequence is 15 residues long. The CDR3 is CASTAVWGGSYEQYF. Written as DNA, the CDR3 is TGTGCCAGCACCGCTGTTTGGGGGGGCTCCTACGAGCAGTACTTC.